The T cell receptor beta chain described here comes from a study of cytomegalovirus exposure and HLA in healthy donors (dated by TCRdb to about 2017). General notes on the study: In an earlier analysis of several hundred of the donors, less than 350 Gb of sequence data and 100 million or so unique TCR beta sequences from about 190 million T cells were reported. About 320 gigabases of sequencing data and some 85 million unique TCR sequences were included in an early release covering several hundred HLA-typed donors. Of the approximately 400 genotyped donors, 65% to 90% fell in the genetic ancestry cluster associated with self-reported Caucasian donors. The study aimed to test whether signatures of past pathogen exposure could be identified by cataloging public T cell receptors. The study used immunosequencing to profile the T cell repertoires of approximately 690 subjects and linked those repertoires to cytomegalovirus serostatus. Besides the first cohort of 666 subjects, a separate validation cohort made up of 95 to 150 different subjects was used. To predict cytomegalovirus infection status, the study brought together high-throughput TCR immunosequencing, statistical association of individual TCRs with disease status, and machine learning. In a later analysis, previously published TCR beta repertoires from more than 500 donors were re-analyzed and high-resolution HLA genotyping was added so that TCR occurrence patterns could be studied. The later analysis used no new phenotypic data to find candidate immune exposures, relying instead on TCR beta sequences and their occurrence across donors. An earlier analysis of 500 to 750 of the donors applied high-throughput TCR beta sequencing to assess whether each TCR beta V gene segment acted as functional or pseudogenic. Donor age, sex, ethnicity and CMV serostatus were compiled together with the repertoire data. Genome-wide SNP genotypes for about 60% of the roughly 700 donors were used in a later genetic analysis, which treated that subset as a discovery cohort. All discovery cohort repertoires had been generated using a single sequencing platform. HLA typing included class I and class II loci at four-digit resolution. The number of typed donors differed by locus: roughly 629-630 for A, B, C, DRB1 and DQB1; approximately 520 for DQA1; approximately 600 for DPA1; and 450 to 480 for DPB1. A few DR-DQ haplotypes were handled as single units for association and clustering because linkage in the cohort was strong. On average, roughly 250,000 unique TCR beta nucleotide sequences were sequenced per donor among fewer than 500 genotyped donors of the cohort, with roughly 18% of those sequences being non-productive. Beyond this particular receptor, the publication reports: A later analysis found that HLA-associated TCR beta chains were more clonally expanded and had lower generation probabilities than equally common non-associated chains. The earlier analysis of about 600 of the donors excluded approximately 17 rarely observed V segments, including chromosome 9 orphons, because counts were too low. In a later genetic analysis, fewer N-insertions in productive TCRs were reported among donors in an Asian-associated ancestry cluster than the approximately 710-donor mean. Broadly in line with IMGT annotations, most TCR beta V segments showed up in productive rearrangements about 87% or about 30% of the time in an earlier analysis of approximately 600 of the donors. Roughly uniform sequencing depth across donors was assumed in presence/absence analyses, although this assumption may not hold. Assigning TCR associations to individual alleles was difficult when HLA alleles, especially DR and DQ, strongly co-occurred. A further reported finding was that TCR beta sequences accurately predicted the HLA-A and HLA-B alleles for most subjects in the first cohort. A later analysis associated some 17,000 TCR beta sequences with specific HLA alleles at a false discovery rate of 0.05. In vitro tests confirmed that a few of the cytomegalovirus-associated TCR beta chains recognize cytomegalovirus antigens. According to the authors, the approach could potentially be generalized to other disease states and immunological phenotypes. The 87-base-pair reads could not distinguish some IMGT-functional V segments, including TRBV6-2 and TRBV6-3, so those segments were excluded. Because HLA typing was unavailable for some donors at each locus, only the typed subset was used in association tests. Only TCR beta chains were sequenced in this cohort, and the absence of alpha or paired-chain data limited detectable features. In a later analysis, the rate of TCR association differed among HLA loci, with DRB1 alleles having the most associated TCRs and HLA-C alleles having the fewest. In the study, around 150 TCR beta chains were listed as associated with cytomegalovirus. According to a later analysis, most CMV-associated TCR beta chains appeared to be HLA-restricted, and the HLA associations seemed to be driven largely by CMV exposure. According to a later analysis, parvovirus B19, influenza, CMV and Epstein-Barr virus appeared linked to several top co-occurrence clusters. Linkage disequilibrium might explain the correlated functional status among segregating V segments, but an unknown experimental factor could not be ruled out. While some public TCRs were present in many individuals, most TCR sequences turned up only very rarely across donors. In a later genetic analysis, a missense DCLRE1C variant was associated with V-gene and J-gene trimming of TCR beta chains, and the association was replicated in an independent cohort. The classifier was reported to diagnose cytomegalovirus status with high specificity and sensitivity in both the original and validation cohorts. The only immune exposure information available for the cohort was CMV serostatus. A cluster of highly shared sequence variants was judged likely to be a technical artifact of the sequencing pipeline.

In regard to this clone: Its antigen target is currently unknown. Qualities for individual bases were not recorded, and no much larger clone is one base off.

Receptor libraries were prepared by the immunoSEQ multiplex PCR assay. The multiplex PCR relied on a mix of 60 forward primers for TCR Vbeta segments and 13 reverse primers for TCR Jbeta segments. Amplification of the CDR3 region of rearranged TCR beta genes was performed with a multiplex PCR assay on genomic DNA. Amplified TCR beta libraries were sequenced as 87-base-pair reads on the Illumina HiSeq System. The study's own analysis went as follows. Across the 700 or so repertoires, a later analysis counted 80 million or so unique TCR beta chains, some 11 million of which were shared by at least two donors. A nearest-neighbor algorithm error-corrected the raw reads and collapsed the reads into unique sequences, merging closely related sequences to remove PCR and sequencing errors. Alignment of CDR3 sequences to IMGT reference sequences was used to assign V, D and J gene segments. Each retained sequence needed at least a six-nucleotide match to both a V gene segment and a J gene segment. A rearrangement was called productive if the CDR3 had no stop codons and remained in frame with V and J, and every other rearrangement was called non-productive. Following IMGT convention, CDR3 was defined as the stretch from the second conserved V-encoded cysteine up to the conserved J-encoded phenylalanine. Sequences without an unambiguous match to a single V gene segment were excluded from the earlier analysis of approximately 600 of the donors. In an earlier analysis of almost 600 of the donors, a V segment was called functional when productive rearrangements were above 56.7%, and segregating when the standard deviation between donors exceeded 5%. A statistical classification framework was developed to diagnose cytomegalovirus status using the catalog of TCR beta chain sequences. In a later analysis, TCR nucleotide sequences were compared against IMGT/GENE-DB human TR gene sequences so that V and J genes could be assigned. Using the TCRdist pipeline, a later analysis assigned CDR3 sequences along with most-parsimonious VDJ recombination scenarios. In a later analysis, every TCR beta chain was defined by the combination of its CDR3 amino acid sequence and its V-gene family, and reads without a unique V-gene family were dropped. To address suspected cross-contamination and a sequencing artifact, a later analysis removed under 600 highly shared, low-generation-probability nucleotide sequences. A later analysis calculated a clonal expansion index for each public chain from normalized within-repertoire ranks of inferred template counts. In a later analysis, generation probabilities were computed using a VDJ recombination model fitted to out-of-frame rearrangements, and the results were checked against IGoR. A later analysis scored TCR-TCR, TCR-HLA and TCR-CMV co-occurrence with hypergeometric tests, applying a repertoire-size bias correction to TCR pairs. To estimate false discovery rates, a later analysis permuted the HLA or CMV assignments 20 times. A later analysis grouped co-occurring TCRs with DBSCAN, adding TCRdist sequence similarity when clustering within HLA-allele-positive subsets. Repertoires with fewer than 30,000 or more than 120,000 public chains were left out of co-occurrence clustering, as were about 5 repertoires with anomalous nucleotide sharing. TCRdb re-hosts the immuneACCESS table, in-frame sequences only. Its copies lack some clones; in the studies checked, an unresolved V gene accounts for under half of them, and the cause for the rest is not known. V and J calls and clone size follow that table, whereas D and trimming were derived from the DNA. In all, the sample holds 80,000 or so clones, and more than 60% of those were seen once. The ten largest clones represent under 3.5% of the sample.

The cohort was made up of 500 to 850 healthy bone marrow donors. At the time of sampling, every cohort member was nominally healthy, though immune exposures that went unrecorded were likely present. The donor tested CMV seropositive, placing the donor among the approximately 310 seropositive members of the cohort. Each donor provided a peripheral blood sample, and peripheral blood mononuclear cells were used for TCR beta sequencing. The Qiagen DNeasy Blood Extraction Kit was used to extract genomic DNA from the blood cell samples. From the cysteine up to the phenylalanine, the CDR3 has a length of 15 residues. This entry keeps only the CDR3 DNA: 45 bases, framed from base 1. CDR1 is given as MGHRA and CDR2 as YSYEKL, both from the germline V gene. The germline V end is reduced by 0 bases and the J end by 8 bases; junction bases left unmatched: 7.

The clonotype comes from a man between 50 and 59 years old in good health and CMV-seropositive. This receptor chain uses TRBV4-1 and TRBJ1-2, with 9 junctional bases fitting TRBD1. Sequenced: PBMCs. CDR3 protein: CASSQDNDRGRGYTF. The bases are TGCGCCAGCAGCCAAGATAACGACAGGGGGAGAGGCTACACCTTC.